This TCR beta chain was identified in a study of graft-versus-host responses after intestinal transplantation. For the study at large: Following induction with anti-thymocyte globulin, all recipients were given tacrolimus and steroids for around three years.

On this clone: Its antigen is not identified.

TCRdb's copy holds only in-frame clones and misses some; the assay was immunoSEQ multiplex PCR. The sample lists tens of thousands of clones, around nine tenths seen once, with around 1.5% in the top ten. With 0 bases removed from V and 2 bases from J, the gap between germline ends came to 5 bases. Germline lookup yields CDR1 SEHNR and CDR2 FQNEAQ (reference sequence). The CDR3 is 13 amino acids. Study-level results: Graft-versus-host to host-versus-graft clonal ratios in allografts were high in patients with graft-donor T cell macrochimerism. After transplant, early declines in HvG clones were associated with peak levels of circulating GvH clones. The authors found GvH clones in recipient marrow, some appearing first in ileum or blood.

The sequence came from a human patient who received an intestinal transplant, so some T cells may come from the graft donor. The chain carries TRBV7-9 and TRBJ2-7; D gene unclear. The material was PBMCs, obtained 26 days after transplant. CDR3 bases: TGTGCCAGCAGCTTAGCATCCGCCTACGAGCAGTACTTC. Its translation is CASSLASAYEQYF.